This is a list of T cell receptor beta chains from one sample in a study of PD-L1 blockade in urothelial cancer. Using immunoSEQ multiplex PCR, the repertoire was profiled, and TCRdb retains in-frame clones only, with some absent. The data contain approximately 79,000 clones, roughly 90% of them singletons. The specimen comprised PBMCs, sampled around atezolizumab (anti-PD-L1) treatment. These receptors all come from a woman aged 70-85 years with urothelial cancer. Each CDR3 is given with its conserved first and last residue. D genes are given only for firm matches. The size of a clone is reported for some rows only, either as once, few or many, or as a class for expanded clones.

v_gene	j_gene	abundance	d_gene	CDR3aa	CDR3nt
TRBV29-1	TRBJ2-3	-	TRBD1	CSVGQTFLTDTQYF	TGCAGCGTGGGACAGACATTTCTCACAGATACGCAGTATTTT
TRBV6-5	TRBJ2-5	-	-	CASSYSIYSGETQYF	TGTGCCAGCAGTTACTCGATTTACTCCGGGGAGACCCAGTACTTC
TRBV2	TRBJ2-5	once	TRBD2	CASRTSLLADNYQETQYF	TGTGCCAGCAGAACATCATTACTAGCGGACAATTACCAAGAGACCCAGTACTTC
TRBV2	TRBJ2-5	-	TRBD2	CASSGTSGALWETQYF	TGTGCCAGCAGCGGGACTAGCGGGGCCCTTTGGGAGACCCAGTACTTC
TRBV5-5	TRBJ1-2	-	-	CASSLHWSRASINYGYTF	TGTGCCAGCAGCTTGCATTGGTCCAGGGCCAGCATCAACTATGGCTACACCTTC
TRBV29-1	TRBJ2-1	-	TRBD2	CSVSSGRGLYNEQFF	TGCAGCGTGAGTAGCGGGAGGGGGCTCTACAATGAGCAGTTCTTC
TRBV12-2	TRBJ2-3	-	-	CASRPRLAGEDDTQYF	TGTGCAAGTCGCCCCCGATTAGCGGGAGAAGATGATACGCAGTATTTT
TRBV7-8	TRBJ2-7	few	TRBD1	CATEPGQGIYEQYF	TGTGCCACGGAACCGGGACAGGGGATCTACGAGCAGTACTTC
TRBV6-6	TRBJ1-1	-	TRBD1	CASSRQGADTEAFF	TGTGCCAGCAGTCGCCAGGGGGCCGACACTGAAGCTTTCTTT
TRBV4-3	TRBJ2-5	-	-	CASSQDTGKETQYF	TGCGCCAGCAGCCAAGACACAGGGAAGGAGACCCAGTACTTC
TRBV29-1	TRBJ1-1	-	-	CSVGVLGENTEAFF	TGCAGCGTTGGGGTGTTAGGGGAAAACACTGAAGCTTTCTTT
TRBV7-6	TRBJ2-1	-	-	CASSLAVLVNSYNEQFF	TGTGCCAGCAGCTTAGCGGTGCTAGTGAACTCCTACAATGAGCAGTTCTTC
TRBV7-8	TRBJ2-1	-	-	CASSLGSAMFF	TGTGCCAGCAGCTTAGGAAGCGCGATGTTCTTC
TRBV11-2	TRBJ2-2	-	TRBD1	CASSPGQVDTGELFF	TGTGCCAGCAGTCCGGGACAGGTTGACACCGGGGAGCTGTTTTTT
TRBV18	TRBJ1-6	-	-	CASSTDKDPYNSPLHF	TGTGCCAGCTCGACAGATAAGGATCCCTATAATTCACCCCTCCACTTT
TRBV27	TRBJ2-2	-	TRBD2	CASSPGTSWNTGELFF	TGTGCCAGCAGTCCAGGGACTAGCTGGAACACCGGGGAGCTGTTTTTT
TRBV4-2	TRBJ2-5	-	-	CASSQDTDPQETQYF	TGTGCCAGCAGCCAAGATACAGATCCCCAAGAGACCCAGTACTTC
TRBV6-1	TRBJ2-3	-	TRBD2	CASSALAGDPDTQYF	TGTGCCAGCAGTGCTCTAGCGGGAGACCCAGATACGCAGTATTTT
TRBV6-6	TRBJ2-6	once	-	CASRPGGANVLTF	TGTGCCAGCAGGCCGGGAGGGGCCAACGTCCTGACTTTC
TRBV30	TRBJ2-7	-	-	CAWSPRNLRAGEQYF	TGTGCCTGGAGTCCCCGAAATTTGCGGGCGGGCGAGCAGTACTTC
TRBV27	TRBJ1-1	-	-	CASSLMPGGRTEAFF	TGTGCCAGCAGTTTGATGCCGGGGGGCCGGACTGAAGCTTTCTTT